Sequencing of this T cell receptor beta chain was carried out in a study of T cells in localized non-small cell lung cancer. The trim removed 7 bases at V and 2 bases at J, leaving 5 bases unmatched. CDR3 size: 13 residues. Germline lookup yields CDR1 LNHDA and CDR2 SQIVND (reference sequence). TCRdb keeps only in-frame clones here, not all; method: immunoSEQ multiplex PCR. This table has about 28,000 clones, roughly 86% appearing once. The rearrangement links TRBV19 to TRBJ2-7, with 7 bases lining up with TRBD1. The source was peripheral blood, collected before any cancer treatment. The TCR originated in a male donor at least 60 years old with stage I lung adenocarcinoma. CDR3 nucleotides: TGTGCCAGTAAGGGGACAGAGACCTACGAGCAGTACTTC. This codes for CASKGTETYEQYF.